This TCR beta chain was recovered during a study of CD8+ T cells in alopecia areata. There are 13 residues in the CDR3. V was pared by 2 bases and J by 7 bases, with 15 bases between. The germline CDR1 and CDR2 sequences are SQVTM and ANQGSEA. TCR sequencing used cDNA made by reverse transcription of extracted RNA. The assay was immunoSEQ multiplex PCR, and TCRdb's table has in-frame clones only and misses some. Of 64,000 or so clones in the sample, just over 45% were seen once. This sample's treatment: oral pan-JAK inhibitor, 5-10 mg twice daily. Sequencing used CD8+ T cells sorted from blood, obtained at approximately week 36, from a patient treated with tofacitinib. V usage is TRBV29-1 and J usage is TRBJ2-7, with a tentative D call TRBD1 (5 bases). This receptor was taken from a human donor with alopecia areata. The CDR3 DNA reads TGCAGCGTTGAACATCCGCAGGGTGTGGAGCAGTACTTC. It specifies CSVEHPQGVEQYF.